Reported below is one T cell receptor (beta chain). Its antigen is currently unknown. This entry belongs to a study of vaccination and CD4 T cells after COVID-19. Across the whole study: Median time from COVID diagnosis to post-COVID sampling was roughly 13 weeks (35 to 161). Overlapping SARS-CoV-2, HCoV-NL63, HCoV-OC43 and HCoV-229E spike peptides stimulated the cells.

The treatment was: roughly ten-day PBMC culture with coronavirus spike peptide pools or control peptides (ViraFEST assay). The CDR3 is 19 residues long. Per germline, CDR1 LGHNT and CDR2 FRNRAP. Deletions cut 0 bases from V and 0 bases from J, with 20 bases between. The Oncomine TCR Beta short-read assay was applied to DNA of cultured CD4+ T cells. Genomic DNA was drawn out of CD4+ T cells grown in culture. TCRdb processed the PCR reads anew with MiXCR; each CDR3 protein has one entry. The table includes 15,000 to 20,000 distinct CDR3 sequences, roughly half detected once. Regarding the study as a whole: Median numbers of SARS-CoV-2-reactive clonotypes increased from approximately 23 to 38 (not a significant change).

The chain is built from TRBV12-5 and TRBJ1-2; weak D call: TRBD1 (6 bases). The specimen was CD4+ T cells from blood, cultured in vitro. This clonotype originated in a human donor who had recovered from COVID-19. The CDR3 loop reads CASGLVWDIDRRANYGYTF. CDR3 in DNA: TGTGCTAGTGGTTTGGTATGGGACATCGACCGACGAGCTAACTATGGCTACACCTTC.